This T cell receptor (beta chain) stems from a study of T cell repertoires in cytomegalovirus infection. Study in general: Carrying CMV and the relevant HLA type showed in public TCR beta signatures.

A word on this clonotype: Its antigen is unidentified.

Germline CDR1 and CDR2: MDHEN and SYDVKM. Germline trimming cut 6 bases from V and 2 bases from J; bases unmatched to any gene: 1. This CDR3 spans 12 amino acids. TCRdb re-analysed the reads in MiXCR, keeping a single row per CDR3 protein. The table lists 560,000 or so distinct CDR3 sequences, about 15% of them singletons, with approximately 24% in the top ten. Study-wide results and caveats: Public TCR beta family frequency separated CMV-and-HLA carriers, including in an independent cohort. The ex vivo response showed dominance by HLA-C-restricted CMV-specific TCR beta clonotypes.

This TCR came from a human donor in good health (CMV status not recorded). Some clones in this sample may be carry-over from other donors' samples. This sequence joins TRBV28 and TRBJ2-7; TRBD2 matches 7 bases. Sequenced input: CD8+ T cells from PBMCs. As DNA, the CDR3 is TGTGCCAGCAGCACTAGCGCCTACGAGCAGTACTTC. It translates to CASSTSAYEQYF. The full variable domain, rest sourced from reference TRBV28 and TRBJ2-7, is DVKVTQSSRYLVKRTGEKVFLECVQDMDHENMFWYRQDPGLGLRLIYFSYDVKMKEKGDIPEGYSVSREKKERFSLILESASTNQTSMYLCASSTSAYEQYFGPGTRLTVT.